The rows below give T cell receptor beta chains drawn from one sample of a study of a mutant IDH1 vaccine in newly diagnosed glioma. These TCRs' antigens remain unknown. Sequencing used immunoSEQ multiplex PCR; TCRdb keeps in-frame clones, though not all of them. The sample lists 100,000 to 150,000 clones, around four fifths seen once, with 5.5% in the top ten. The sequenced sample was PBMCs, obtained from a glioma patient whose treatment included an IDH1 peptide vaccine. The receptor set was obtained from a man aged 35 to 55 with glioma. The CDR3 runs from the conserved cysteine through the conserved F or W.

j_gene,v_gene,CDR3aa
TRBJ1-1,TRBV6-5,CASSYKGGTEAFF
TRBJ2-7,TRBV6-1,CAGGGRTSYEQYF
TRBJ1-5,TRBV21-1,CASSKPSPLIANQPQHF
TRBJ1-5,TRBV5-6,CASSFSDSNQPQHF
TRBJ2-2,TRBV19,CASSISPRGTGELFF
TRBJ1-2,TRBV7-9,CASSLGTGGRYGYTF
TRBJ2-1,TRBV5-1,CASSHLTSGVTSNNEQFF
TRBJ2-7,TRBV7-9,CASSPRRGTYEQYF
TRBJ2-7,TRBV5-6,CASSLNGDTSYEQYF
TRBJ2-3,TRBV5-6,CASSSTTDTQYF
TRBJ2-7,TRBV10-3,CAISGRQGSYEQYF
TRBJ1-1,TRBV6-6,CASGDGVGAEAFF
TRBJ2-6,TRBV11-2,CASSPELFGANVLTF
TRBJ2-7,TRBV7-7,CASSLGTGWGSYEQYF
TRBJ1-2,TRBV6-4,CASTQDRGLGGYTF
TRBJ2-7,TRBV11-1,CARNEQGCEQYF
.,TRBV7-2,CASSPGGSSYEQYF
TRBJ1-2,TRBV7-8,CASSHQENYGYTF
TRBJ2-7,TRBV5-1,CASSLARDYEQYF
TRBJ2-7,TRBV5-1,CASSLVSRSYEQYF
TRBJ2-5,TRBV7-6,CASSLERYQETQYF
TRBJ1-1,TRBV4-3,CASSQDMGATEAFF
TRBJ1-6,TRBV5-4,CASSHGTNSPLHF
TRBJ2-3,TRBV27,CASSYWAGDTQYF
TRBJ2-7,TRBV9,CASSVSSDSAYEQYF
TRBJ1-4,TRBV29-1,CSVIWTGTTNEKLFF
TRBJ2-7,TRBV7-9,CASSLGVSYEQYF
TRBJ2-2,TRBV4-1,CASSQAVAPGPSNTGELFF
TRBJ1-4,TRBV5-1,CASSLFSRGGEKLFF
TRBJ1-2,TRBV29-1,CSVSPGQGVYGYTF
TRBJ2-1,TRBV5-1,CASSLYNEQFF
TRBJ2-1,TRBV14,CASSQWTGGYNEQFF
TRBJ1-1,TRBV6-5,CASSYVGRTEAFF
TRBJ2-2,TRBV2,CASTGTSGIGLFF
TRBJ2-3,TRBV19,CASSPDGTGSSTDTQYF
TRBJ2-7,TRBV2,CASRPRGDYEQYF
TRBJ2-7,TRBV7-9,CASSSLDRSTYEQYF
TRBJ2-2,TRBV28,CASSLPGSGELFF
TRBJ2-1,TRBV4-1,CASSQTIGTGGGEQFF
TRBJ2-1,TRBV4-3,CASSQIAGGEQFF
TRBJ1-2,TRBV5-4,CASSLTGTNYGYTF
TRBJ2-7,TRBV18,CASSPETSDSYEQYF
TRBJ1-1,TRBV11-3,CASSLGPREAFF
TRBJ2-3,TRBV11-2,CASSPHRTGLDTQYF
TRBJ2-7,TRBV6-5,CASRIQSQSRYEQYF
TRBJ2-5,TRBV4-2,CASATRGQGQETQYF
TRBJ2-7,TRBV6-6,CASGGVYEQYF
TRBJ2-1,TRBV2,CASRQLTGARLVMQFF
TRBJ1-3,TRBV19,CASRKQTAGNTIYF
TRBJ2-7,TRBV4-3,CASSQDSGTGYEQYF
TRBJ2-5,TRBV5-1,CASSIDSGRETQYF
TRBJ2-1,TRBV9,CASSVDLAGNEQFF
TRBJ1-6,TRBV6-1,CASSEGQGGTPLHF
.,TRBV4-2,CASSSSWGARTYEQYF
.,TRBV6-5,CASSLLRGRTEQYF
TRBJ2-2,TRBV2,CASRGLAANTGELFF
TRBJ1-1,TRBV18,CASSPRGVNTEAFF